These T cell receptor beta chains were read from a single sample in a study of metastatic and nonmetastatic thyroid tumors. TCRdb re-analyzed the PCR reads through MiXCR. The sample consists of about 69,000 clones, 14% of them appearing once. The material sequenced was blood. Receptors originate from a male donor with papillary thyroid cancer or a benign thyroid nodule (not recorded which). Some clones in this sample may be carry-over from other donors' samples. CDR3s include the opening cysteine and the closing phenylalanine or tryptophan. The order of the fields is clone size, D gene, V gene, J gene, CDR3 protein, CDR3 DNA. D genes are given only for firm matches. The listing skips clone size in some rows; elsewhere it reads once, few, many or a size class.

clone size: many; D gene: NA; V gene: TRBV5-6; J gene: TRBJ2-1; CDR3 protein: CASSLGRVYNEQFF; CDR3 DNA: TGTGCCAGCAGCTTGGGACGAGTATACAATGAGCAGTTCTTC
clone size: few; D gene: NA; V gene: TRBV10-2; J gene: TRBJ1-1; CDR3 protein: CASLWTAPNTEAFF; CDR3 DNA: TGCGCCAGCCTATGGACTGCCCCGAACACTGAAGCTTTCTTT
clone size: NA; D gene: TRBD2; V gene: TRBV5-4; J gene: TRBJ2-7; CDR3 protein: CASSPWEGEQYF; CDR3 DNA: TGTGCCAGCAGCCCATGGGAGGGCGAGCAGTACTTC
clone size: many; D gene: TRBD2; V gene: TRBV7-2; J gene: TRBJ2-3; CDR3 protein: CASSFSGTSTDTQYF; CDR3 DNA: TGTGCCAGCAGCTTCAGCGGGACTAGCACAGATACGCAGTATTTT
clone size: many; D gene: NA; V gene: TRBV12-3/TRBV12-4; J gene: TRBJ2-2; CDR3 protein: CASSLWEHTGELFF; CDR3 DNA: TGTGCCAGCAGTTTGTGGGAGCACACCGGGGAGCTGTTTTTT
clone size: many; D gene: TRBD2; V gene: TRBV3-1; J gene: TRBJ2-1; CDR3 protein: CASSQRAGGGGEQFF; CDR3 DNA: TGTGCCAGCAGCCAAAGAGCGGGAGGAGGCGGTGAGCAGTTCTTC
clone size: few; D gene: TRBD1; V gene: TRBV18; J gene: TRBJ2-4; CDR3 protein: CASSPGTGGSAKNIQYF; CDR3 DNA: TGTGCCAGCTCACCCGGGACAGGGGGCTCAGCCAAAAACATTCAGTACTTC
clone size: many; D gene: NA; V gene: TRBV18; J gene: TRBJ1-2; CDR3 protein: CASSPGYGYTF; CDR3 DNA: TGTGCCAGCTCACCAGGATATGGCTACACCTTC
clone size: many; D gene: NA; V gene: TRBV14; J gene: TRBJ1-2; CDR3 protein: CASSQVAGLGYTF; CDR3 DNA: TGTGCCAGCAGCCAAGTAGCAGGGCTTGGCTACACCTTC
clone size: NA; D gene: TRBD2; V gene: TRBV2; J gene: TRBJ2-1; CDR3 protein: CASSLAGVKHFF; CDR3 DNA: TGTGCCAGCAGTCTAGCGGGAGTCAAGCATTTCTTC
clone size: many; D gene: NA; V gene: TRBV19; J gene: TRBJ1-6; CDR3 protein: CASSILGLNSPLHF; CDR3 DNA: TGTGCCAGTAGTATCCTTGGCCTTAATTCACCCCTCCACTTT
clone size: many; D gene: TRBD2; V gene: TRBV6-6; J gene: TRBJ2-3; CDR3 protein: CASSSGTSGRSTDTQYF; CDR3 DNA: TGTGCCAGCAGTTCCGGGACTAGCGGGAGGTCCACAGATACGCAGTATTTT
clone size: many; D gene: NA; V gene: TRBV18; J gene: TRBJ1-5; CDR3 protein: CASSPDINQPQHF; CDR3 DNA: TGTGCCAGCTCCCCTGACATAAATCAGCCCCAGCATTTT
clone size: many; D gene: NA; V gene: TRBV29-1; J gene: TRBJ2-1; CDR3 protein: CSGGFNEQFF; CDR3 DNA: TGCAGCGGCGGGTTTAATGAGCAGTTCTTC
clone size: many; D gene: TRBD2; V gene: TRBV6-5; J gene: TRBJ2-5; CDR3 protein: CASSYPPRGGPPETQYF; CDR3 DNA: TGTGCCAGCAGTTACCCCCCGCGGGGGGGGCCGCCCGAGACCCAGTACTTC
clone size: NA; D gene: NA; V gene: TRBV11-2; J gene: TRBJ1-2; CDR3 protein: CASSLDSAPAYGYTF; CDR3 DNA: TGTGCCAGCAGCTTGGACAGCGCTCCAGCCTATGGCTACACCTTC
clone size: many; D gene: TRBD1; V gene: TRBV11-2; J gene: TRBJ2-5; CDR3 protein: CASSLEWQGAETQYF; CDR3 DNA: TGTGCCAGCAGCTTAGAGTGGCAGGGGGCAGAGACCCAGTACTTC
clone size: many; D gene: TRBD2; V gene: TRBV28; J gene: TRBJ2-2; CDR3 protein: CASLAGVDGELFF; CDR3 DNA: TGTGCCAGCCTGGCGGGAGTGGACGGGGAGCTGTTTTTT
clone size: many; D gene: NA; V gene: TRBV12-3/TRBV12-4; J gene: TRBJ1-1; CDR3 protein: CASSLDGGGTEAFF; CDR3 DNA: TGTGCCAGCAGTTTAGACGGGGGAGGCACTGAAGCTTTCTTT
clone size: NA; D gene: TRBD2; V gene: TRBV13; J gene: TRBJ2-1; CDR3 protein: CASSPQSSGRAWYNEQSF; CDR3 DNA: TGTGCCAGCAGCCCCCAATCTAGCGGGAGGGCCTGGTACAATGAGCAGTCCTTT
clone size: many; D gene: TRBD1; V gene: TRBV9; J gene: TRBJ2-2; CDR3 protein: CASSPTGDNTGELFF; CDR3 DNA: TGTGCCAGCAGCCCGACAGGGGACAACACCGGGGAGCTGTTTTTT
clone size: many; D gene: TRBD1; V gene: TRBV3-1; J gene: TRBJ2-6; CDR3 protein: CASSLQGFSGANVLTF; CDR3 DNA: TGTGCCAGCAGCCTACAGGGGTTCTCTGGGGCCAACGTCCTGACTTTC
clone size: many; D gene: NA; V gene: TRBV25-1; J gene: TRBJ2-1; CDR3 protein: CASSVEAGNNEQFF; CDR3 DNA: TGTGCCAGCAGTGTGGAGGCGGGAAACAATGAGCAGTTCTTC
clone size: many; D gene: TRBD2; V gene: TRBV7-2; J gene: TRBJ2-2; CDR3 protein: CASSLTGGLAGELFF; CDR3 DNA: TGTGCCAGCAGCTTAACGGGAGGCCTTGCCGGGGAGCTGTTTTTT
clone size: many; D gene: NA; V gene: TRBV30; J gene: TRBJ1-3; CDR3 protein: CAWSVLWGSGGNTIYF; CDR3 DNA: TGTGCCTGGAGTGTACTTTGGGGCTCGGGTGGAAACACCATATATTTT
clone size: many; D gene: NA; V gene: TRBV30; J gene: TRBJ1-2; CDR3 protein: CAWSGGREDGYTF; CDR3 DNA: TGTGCCTGGAGTGGGGGCAGGGAGGATGGCTACACCTTC
clone size: NA; D gene: TRBD2; V gene: TRBV27; J gene: TRBJ2-2; CDR3 protein: CASSSGTSGRSGELFF; CDR3 DNA: TGTGCCAGCAGTTCCGGGACTAGCGGGAGATCCGGGGAGCTGTTTTTT
clone size: many; D gene: NA; V gene: TRBV2; J gene: TRBJ2-3; CDR3 protein: CASSGGRVSTDTQYF; CDR3 DNA: TGTGCCAGCAGTGGCGGCAGGGTTAGCACAGATACGCAGTATTTT